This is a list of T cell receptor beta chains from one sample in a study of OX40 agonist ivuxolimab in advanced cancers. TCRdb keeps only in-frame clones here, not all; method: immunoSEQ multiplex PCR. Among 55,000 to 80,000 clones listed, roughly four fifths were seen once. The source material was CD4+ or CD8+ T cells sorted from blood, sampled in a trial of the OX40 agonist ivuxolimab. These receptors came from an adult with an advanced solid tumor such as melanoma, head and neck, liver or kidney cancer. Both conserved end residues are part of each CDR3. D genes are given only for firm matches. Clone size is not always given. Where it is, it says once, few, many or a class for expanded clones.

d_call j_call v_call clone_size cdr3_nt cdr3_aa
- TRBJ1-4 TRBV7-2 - TGTGCCAGCAGCTTAGGACCAACTAATGAAAAACTGTTTTTT CASSLGPTNEKLFF
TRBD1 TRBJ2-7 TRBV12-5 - TGTGCTAGTGGTTTTCTCAGGGGGCCGGGGGAGCAGTACTTC CASGFLRGPGEQYF
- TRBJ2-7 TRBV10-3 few TGTGCCATCAGTGACGGGCGTTACGAGCAGTACTTC CAISDGRYEQYF
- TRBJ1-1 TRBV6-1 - TGTGCCAGCAAACAGGCGAACACTGAAGCTTTCTTT CASKQANTEAFF
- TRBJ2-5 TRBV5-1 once TGCGCCACCAGGACAGAGGCCCAGCTACAAGAGACCCAGTACTTC CATRTEAQLQETQYF
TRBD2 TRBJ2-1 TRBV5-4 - TGTGCCAGCAGCCAAACGGGAGGACTAGCGGCGTACAATGAGCAGTTCTTC CASSQTGGLAAYNEQFF
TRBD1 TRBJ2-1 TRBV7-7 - TGTGCTAGCAGCTTAGCGCAGGACAGGGGGTACAATGAGCAGTTCTTC CASSLAQDRGYNEQFF
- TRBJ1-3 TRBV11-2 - TGTGCCAGCAGCCCCACCCGGAGCTCTGGAAACACCATATATTTT CASSPTRSSGNTIYF
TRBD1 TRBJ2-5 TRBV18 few TGTGCCAGCTCACCCACAGGGGGCACAGAGACCCAGTACTTC CASSPTGGTETQYF
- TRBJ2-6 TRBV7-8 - TGTGCCAGCAGCTTAAGAACAGGAATTTATGGGGCCAACGTCCTGACTTTC CASSLRTGIYGANVLTF
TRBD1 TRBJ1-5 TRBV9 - TGTGCCAGCAGCGTAGGACAGGGGAACCAGCCCCAGCATTTT CASSVGQGNQPQHF
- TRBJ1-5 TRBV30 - TGTGCCTGGAGTTTAGAGGGAAATCAGCCCCAGCATTTT CAWSLEGNQPQHF
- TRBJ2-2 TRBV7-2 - TGTGCCAGCAGCCTTTCATTCTCCGGGGAGCTGTTTTTT CASSLSFSGELFF
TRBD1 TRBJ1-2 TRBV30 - TGTGCCTGGTCTCAGGGGGCGATTGGCTACACCTTC CAWSQGAIGYTF
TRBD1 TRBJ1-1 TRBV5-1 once TGCGCCAGCACCTTGGGGGGACAGGCTACTGAAGCTTTCTTT CASTLGGQATEAFF
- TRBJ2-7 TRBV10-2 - TGCGCCAGCAGTGAGTCGCGGAGAATCTACGAGCAGTACTTC CASSESRRIYEQYF
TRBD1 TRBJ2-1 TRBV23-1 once TGCGCCAGCAGTCAATCCGGAGACAGGGCGTTCTTC CASSQSGDRAFF
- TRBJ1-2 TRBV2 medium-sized TGTGCCAGCAGGGCGACAGAACCCTATGGCTACACCTTC CASRATEPYGYTF
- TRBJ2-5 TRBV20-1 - TGCAGCTTCGGGACTCAGGGGACCCAGTACTTC CSFGTQGTQYF
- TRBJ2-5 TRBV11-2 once TGTGCCAGCAGTACGGGGGCAGAGACCCAGTACTTC CASSTGAETQYF
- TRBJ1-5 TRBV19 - TGTGCCAGTAGTACCCCCCTTCACCTGTTCGGCAATCAGCCCCAGCATTTT CASSTPLHLFGNQPQHF
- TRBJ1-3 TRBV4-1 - TGCGCCAGCAGCCAAAGGGAAAGCTCTGGAAACACCATATATTTT CASSQRESSGNTIYF
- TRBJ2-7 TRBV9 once TGTGCCAGCAGCGTAGGGCAGGGCGAGGGCGAGCAGTACTTC CASSVGQGEGEQYF
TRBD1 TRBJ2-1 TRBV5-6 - TGTGCCAGCAGCCTGCGCGGACAGGGGGCTTACAATGAGCAGTTCTTC CASSLRGQGAYNEQFF
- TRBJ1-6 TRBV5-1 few TGCGCCAGCAGCAAGGAAGGGACCAATTCACCCCTCCACTTT CASSKEGTNSPLHF
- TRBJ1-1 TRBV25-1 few TGTGCCAGCAGTGAATTCGGGCGGGAGGTAGCTTTCTTT CASSEFGREVAFF
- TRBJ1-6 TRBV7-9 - TGTGCCAGCAGCTTACATCAGGGAAATCCACCCCTCCACTTT CASSLHQGNPPLHF
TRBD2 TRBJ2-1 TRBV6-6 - TGTGCCAGCAGACGGGGGGATAGCATCTACAATGAGCAGTTCTTC CASRRGDSIYNEQFF
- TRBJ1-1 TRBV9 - TGTGCCAGCAGCGTAGTGGGAGGTGGGCATGAAGCTTTCTTT CASSVVGGGHEAFF
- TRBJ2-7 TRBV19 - TGTGCCAGTAGTACATCCGAAACGGGGTACGAGCAGTACTTC CASSTSETGYEQYF
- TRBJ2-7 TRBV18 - TGTGCCAGCTCACCAAGGGGGAGCTCCTACGAGCAGTACTTC CASSPRGSSYEQYF
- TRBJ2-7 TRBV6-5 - TGTGCCAGCAGAGGAGGGGGTGGTCACGAGCAGTACTTC CASRGGGGHEQYF
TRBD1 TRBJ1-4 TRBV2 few TGTGCCAGCAGTTTCCACAGGGGCGCTAATGAAAAACTGTTTTTT CASSFHRGANEKLFF
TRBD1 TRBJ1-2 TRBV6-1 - TGTGCCAGCAGTAGAAGGGACAGCTCCTATGGCTACACCTTC CASSRRDSSYGYTF
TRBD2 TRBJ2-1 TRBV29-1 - TGCAGCGTGACTAGCGGGGGATGGAATGAGCAGTTCTTC CSVTSGGWNEQFF
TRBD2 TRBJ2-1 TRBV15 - TGTGCCACCAGCAGGGGGACTAGCGGGGACAATGAGCAGTTCTTC CATSRGTSGDNEQFF
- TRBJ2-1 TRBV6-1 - TGTGCCAGCAGTGAAGTACCTCCAAGGGGGGAAGAGCAGTTCTTC CASSEVPPRGEEQFF
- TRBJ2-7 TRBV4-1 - TGCGCCAGCAGCCAAGATGGCGAGCAGTACTTC CASSQDGEQYF
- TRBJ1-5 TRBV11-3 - TGTGCCAGCAGCCCTTTTGAGGGGTACAATCAGCCCCAGCATTTT CASSPFEGYNQPQHF
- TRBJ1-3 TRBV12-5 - TGTGCCCCAACTCGGGCCCTCTCTGGAAACACCATATATTTT CAPTRALSGNTIYF
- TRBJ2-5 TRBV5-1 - TGCGCCAGCAGCTTGGCCTCGAGGGGAGAGACCCAGTACTTC CASSLASRGETQYF
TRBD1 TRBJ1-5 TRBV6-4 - TGTGCCAGCAGTGAAGGACAGGGTACCCAGCCCCAGCATTTT CASSEGQGTQPQHF
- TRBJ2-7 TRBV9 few TGTGCCAGCAGCGTAGAACAGGGAAGCGAGCAGTACTTC CASSVEQGSEQYF
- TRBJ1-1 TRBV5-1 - TGCGCCAGCAGGAGGACGGGGTCCGGCGGCACTGAAGCTTTCTTT CASRRTGSGGTEAFF
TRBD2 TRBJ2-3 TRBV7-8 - TGTGCCAGCAGACCCGATGGACTAGCGGGGGGGCTTCCCTTGCGGTATTTT CASRPDGLAGGLPLRYF
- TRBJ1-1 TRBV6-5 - TGTGCCAGCAGTTACCTACAGGGCAAGCCTGAAGCTTTCTTT CASSYLQGKPEAFF
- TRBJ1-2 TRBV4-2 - TGTGCCAGCAGCCAAGGCGAGTACGGAACCTATGGCTACACCTTC CASSQGEYGTYGYTF
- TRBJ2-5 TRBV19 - TGTGCCAGTAGTGAATATAGGGAGACCCAGTACTTC CASSEYRETQYF